The clone carrying this T cell receptor beta chain has just one count. Germline CDR1 and CDR2: SGDLS and YYNGEE. This CDR3 spans 15 amino acids. J was trimmed by 5 bases and V by 1 base; bases with no gene match: 5. The data stem from a study of blood T cell repertoires in COVID-19. As for the study in general: The origin of the acute and convalescent COVID-19 samples was the United States, Italy and Spain. From T cells, B-cell-depleted T cells, or PBMCs came the material, which was cDNA or gDNA.

The assay was immunoSEQ multiplex PCR, and TCRdb's table has in-frame clones only and misses some. Of about 140,000 clones listed, 76% are singletons. This clonotype was sampled from an elderly woman with active or convalescent COVID-19. Sample: peripheral blood. The chain recombines TRBV9 with TRBJ2-7; TRBD2 matches at 11 bases. This chain's CDR3 is CASSVLAGGRDEQYF. DNA of the CDR3: TGTGCCAGCAGCGTATTAGCGGGGGGGAGGGACGAGCAGTACTTC.